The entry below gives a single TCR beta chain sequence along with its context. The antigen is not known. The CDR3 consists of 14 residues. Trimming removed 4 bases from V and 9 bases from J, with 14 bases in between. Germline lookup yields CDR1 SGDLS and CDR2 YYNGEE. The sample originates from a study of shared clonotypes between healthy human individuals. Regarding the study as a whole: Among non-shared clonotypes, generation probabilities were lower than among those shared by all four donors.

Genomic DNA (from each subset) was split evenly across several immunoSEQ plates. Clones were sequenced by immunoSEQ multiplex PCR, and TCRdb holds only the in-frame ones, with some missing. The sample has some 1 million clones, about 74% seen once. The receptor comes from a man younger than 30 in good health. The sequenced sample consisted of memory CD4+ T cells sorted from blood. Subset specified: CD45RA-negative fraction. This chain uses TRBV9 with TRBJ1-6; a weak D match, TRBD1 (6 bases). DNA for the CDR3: TGTGCCAGCAGCCAGGACAGTAGAGGTTCACCCCTCCACTTT. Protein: CASSQDSRGSPLHF.